The sample holds a few counts of the clone carrying this TCR beta chain. Its antigen is not identified. The data were obtained in a study of cytomegalovirus exposure and HLA in healthy donors. Study-wide findings and caveats: Productive rates of about 90% or about 30% were seen for most TCR beta V segments in an earlier analysis. The authors enumerated around 150 TCR beta chains as linked to cytomegalovirus.

CDR3 length equals 13 residues. Germline-derived CDR1 and CDR2 are SGHTA and FQGTGA. V was pared by 4 bases and J by 1 base, with 7 bases between. This PCR relied on a set of 60 Vbeta primers and 13 Jbeta primers. The method was immunoSEQ multiplex PCR; TCRdb's version includes in-frame clones alone and lacks a portion of them. The table shows 100,000 to 150,000 clones, with around 80% occurring only once. The TCR sequence derives from a woman aged 45 to 65 in good health and CMV-seropositive. The sequenced sample was PBMCs. The chain is built from TRBV7-3 and TRBJ1-1; D gene uncertain. This CDR3 reads CASSSHTNTEAFF. The CDR3 bases are TGTGCCAGCAGCTCACATACGAACACTGAAGCTTTCTTT. The full variable domain, rest sourced from reference TRBV7-3 and TRBJ1-1, is GAGVSQTPSNKVTEKGKYVELRCDPISGHTALYWYRQSLGQGPEFLIYFQGTGAADDSGLPNDRFFAVRPEGSVSTLKIQRTERGDSAVYLCASSSHTNTEAFFGQGTRLTVV.